Listed below are T cell receptor beta chains from one sample, sequenced in a study of graft-versus-host responses after intestinal transplantation. Profiled with immunoSEQ multiplex PCR; TCRdb holds only in-frame clones, not every one. Altogether about 15,000 clones are present, 38% being singletons, with the ten largest covering over 3%. The sequenced sample was alloreactive CD8+ T cells from a mixed lymphocyte reaction culture, obtained before intestinal transplant. Receptors originate from a human patient who received an intestinal transplant. CDR3s include the opening cysteine and the closing phenylalanine or tryptophan.

TRBJ2-7,TRBV28,CASSLERVGYEQYF
TRBJ2-5,TRBV6-6,CASSQFSTQYF
TRBJ2-7,TRBV4-3,CASSPGAFSYEQYF
TRBJ2-7,TRBV29-1,CSVGGGNPYEQYF
TRBJ2-1,TRBV27,CASSFGTQNEQFF
TRBJ2-5,TRBV7-9,CASSPRSPAAREMETQYF
TRBJ1-2,TRBV21-1,CASSKAGGRDYGYTF
TRBJ2-7,TRBV9,CASSLSGEQYF
TRBJ2-3,TRBV7-7,CASSLGGRAQDTQYF
TRBJ2-2,TRBV25-1,CASIITGWPLMGGELFF
TRBJ1-5,TRBV27,CASSQQGEHQPQHF
TRBJ2-6,TRBV12-5,CASGTSDLQGQSRANVLTF
TRBJ2-7,TRBV5-1,CASSDGTGTYEQYF
TRBJ1-1,TRBV16,CASSQSMGTTEAFF
TRBJ2-1,TRBV15,CATSRQTLWGDYNEQFF
TRBJ2-7,TRBV28,CASSFSPTGLFSYEQYF
TRBJ2-2,TRBV2,CASSEGAGITNTGELFF
TRBJ1-2,TRBV29-1,CSVEGGILYGYTF
TRBJ2-7,TRBV5-4,CASSLEGGHYEQYF
TRBJ2-1,TRBV4-3,CASSNFLNEQFF
TRBJ1-5,TRBV27,CASSPGTWGNQPQHF
TRBJ2-7,TRBV11-2,CASSLLAGGGNEQYF
TRBJ2-1,TRBV5-1,CASSLFQDRGQFF
TRBJ1-1,TRBV5-6,CASSGGGRNTEAFF
TRBJ2-3,TRBV6-6,CASSHSGTSSTDTQYF
TRBJ2-7,TRBV6-1,CASSDFPGGSYEQYF
TRBJ2-1,TRBV6-5,CASSMSDTNEQFF
TRBJ1-1,TRBV23-1,CASSQAPDGGCELNTEAFF
TRBJ2-7,TRBV11-2,CASSLGGGGSYEQYF
TRBJ2-3,TRBV27,CASSLSTGSWTDTQYF
TRBJ2-3,TRBV25-1,CASSEYLGLGDTQYF
TRBJ2-7,TRBV5-4,CASSSRRGSYEQYF
TRBJ1-1,TRBV14,CASSQEDVPGGGGGVEAFF
TRBJ1-1,TRBV29-1,CSVEMGGVEAFF
TRBJ2-3,TRBV5-5,CASSLVPGGFTDTQYF
TRBJ2-7,TRBV4-1,CASSQDRGAGVFYEQYF